This TCR beta chain was observed in a study of T cells in narcolepsy. Study observations and caveats: In some patient and control memory CD4+ samples, autoreactive clones were absent.

Some clones are missing from TCRdb's copy, which holds only in-frame ones; the method was immunoSEQ multiplex PCR. The table includes tens of thousands of clones, less than 65% detected once. Concerning this clone: Antigen unknown.

Germline CDR1 and CDR2: SGHDT and YYEEEE. The CDR3 has 15 residues. V shed 5 bases and J 4 bases; nucleotides not matched to a gene: 10. Sequenced input: memory (CD45RA-) CD4+ T cells from blood. The chain has TRBV5-6 and TRBJ2-7, with 9 positions matching TRBD1. This sequence originates from a human donor in good health. The CDR3 is CASSYIQGAKYEQYF. The DNA for the CDR3 is TGTGCCAGCAGTTATATACAGGGGGCGAAGTACGAGCAGTACTTC.